The present T cell receptor beta chain was sequenced within a study of cytomegalovirus exposure and HLA in healthy donors. Overall study findings and caveats: The study labeled 150 to 200 TCR beta chains cytomegalovirus-associated.

This CDR3 has 15 residues. Between the trimmed V and J ends, which lost 3 bases and 4 bases, there was a span of 14 bases. Germline V gives CDR1 MGHDK, CDR2 SYGVNS. The PCR contained 60 Vbeta and 13 Jbeta primers. Measured with immunoSEQ multiplex PCR; TCRdb has only the in-frame clones, and not every one. The data show roughly 150,000 clones, with around two thirds seen just once and roughly a tenth held by the top ten. As concerns this clone: Its antigen remains unidentified.

The TCR comes from a man in his thirties or forties in good health and CMV-seropositive. V usage is TRBV25-1 and J usage is TRBJ2-3; D perhaps matches TRBD2 (6 bases). The specimen was PBMCs. This CDR3 reads CASSDGHGEADTQYF. In nucleotides, the CDR3 is TGTGCCAGCAGTGATGGCCACGGGGAGGCAGATACGCAGTATTTT. The variable domain in full, with the rest retrieved from reference TRBV25-1 and TRBJ2-3, is EADIYQTPRYLVIGTGKKITLECSQTMGHDKMYWYQQDPGMELHLIHYSYGVNSTEKGDLSSESTVSRIRTEHFPLTLESARPSHTSQYLCASSDGHGEADTQYFGPGTRLTVL.